This T cell receptor beta chain appears in the sequencing data of a study of PD-L1 blockade in urothelial cancer. About the research overall: Men with urothelial cancer arising in the bladder made up most of the roughly 29 patients. Reported median T cell count for blood samples was around 150,000.

The authors spiked synthetic TCR analog templates into each PCR. Here immunoSEQ multiplex PCR was the method, and the copy in TCRdb shows in-frame clones only, minus some. The table has 90,000 to 130,000 clones, under 95% seen once; the top ten hold less than 4.5%. Sample time point: peripheral blood 6 weeks after treatment start. V shed 2 bases and J shed 6 bases, with 22 bases lying between them. The CDR3 has 18 amino acids. Germline V gene sequence: CDR1 MNHEY, CDR2 SMNVEV (reference sequence). The source was PBMCs, collected around atezolizumab (anti-PD-L1) treatment. This chain connects TRBV27 to TRBJ2-2, with D maybe TRBD1 (6 bases). This sequence was found in a man aged 60 to 75 with urothelial cancer. CDR3 residues: CASSLPKQGVKGPGELFF. Written as DNA, the CDR3 is TGTGCCAGCAGTTTACCGAAACAGGGTGTCAAAGGGCCCGGGGAGCTGTTTTTT.